Listed below are T cell receptor beta chains from one sample, sequenced in a study of cytomegalovirus exposure and HLA in healthy donors. Repertoires were generated with immunoSEQ multiplex PCR, while TCRdb's copy carries only in-frame clones and drops some. The repertoire holds about 190,000 clones, with 60% to 80% as singletons. The material sequenced was PBMCs. Receptors originate from a woman aged 30 to 39 in good health and CMV-seropositive. Each CDR3 is given with its conserved first and last residue. Each record gives: V gene, D gene, J gene, clone size, CDR3 DNA, CDR3 protein. D genes are given only for firm matches. The size of a clone is reported for some rows only, either as once, few or many, or as a class for expanded clones.

>TRBV27|.|TRBJ1-2|.
TGTGCCAGCAGTTTGGAACTCCCCCAACGGGGCTATGGCTACACCTTC
CASSLELPQRGYGYTF
>TRBV6-1|TRBD1|TRBJ1-5|.
TGTGCCAGCAGTGCACAGGGGGCACGGCAGCCCCAGCATTTT
CASSAQGARQPQHF
>TRBV6-1|.|TRBJ2-3|.
TGTGCCAGCAGTGGAGTCCCAGGGGAGGGAGGGAGCACAGATACGCAGTATTTT
CASSGVPGEGGSTDTQYF
>TRBV6-5|TRBD1|TRBJ1-5|.
TGTGCCAGCACCAACAGGGGGGAGAGGTTGCAGCATTTT
CASTNRGERLQHF
>TRBV6-5|TRBD2|TRBJ2-3|few
TGTGCCAGCAGACCTAGCGGGCTCACAGATACGCAGTATTTT
CASRPSGLTDTQYF
>TRBV15|TRBD1|TRBJ1-1|.
TGTGCCACCAGCAGTGCCCGGGACAGGGTCGGAAGAGCTGAAGCTTTCTTT
CATSSARDRVGRAEAFF
>TRBV13|.|TRBJ2-7|.
TGTGCCAGCAGCTCGCGGGCGGGAATTACCTACGAGCAGTACTTC
CASSSRAGITYEQYF
>TRBV29-1|TRBD1|TRBJ1-2|.
TGCAGCGTTGCCGGACAGGGGGCGATCTATGGCTACACCTTC
CSVAGQGAIYGYTF
>TRBV11-2|.|TRBJ2-5|.
TGTGCCAGCAGCTTACTCAGAAGTCAAGAGACCCAGTACTTC
CASSLLRSQETQYF
>TRBV28|.|TRBJ1-2|.
TGTGCCAGCAGTTCCCAGGGATTTATAATCTATGGCTACACCTTC
CASSSQGFIIYGYTF
>TRBV18|.|TRBJ1-2|.
TGTGCCAGCTCACCACTCGGGGACTATGGCTACACCTTC
CASSPLGDYGYTF
>TRBV11-2|.|TRBJ2-4|.
TGTGCCAGCAGCTTAGAACCGAACTTAGCCAAAAACATTCAGTACTTC
CASSLEPNLAKNIQYF
>TRBV19|.|TRBJ2-2|few
TGTGCCAGTAGTCCCGACAGGAACACCGGGGAGCTGTTTTTT
CASSPDRNTGELFF
>TRBV28|.|TRBJ2-7|.
TGTGCCAGCAGTCCCAGCTCCTACGAGCAGTACTTC
CASSPSSYEQYF
>TRBV25-1|.|TRBJ2-1|.
TGTGCCAGCAGTGTTCCGGGGACTGGATACAATGAGCAGTTCTTC
CASSVPGTGYNEQFF
>TRBV2|.|TRBJ2-7|.
TGTGCCAGCGGTGGGGGAAGGGGACTCGAGCAGTACTTC
CASGGGRGLEQYF
>TRBV5-1|.|TRBJ2-7|.
TGCGCCAGCAGCCTGGCCATCGGGGTGAGCTCCTACGAGCAGTACTTC
CASSLAIGVSSYEQYF
>TRBV27|.|TRBJ1-1|few
TGTGCCAGCAGGGAGAGGGACACTGAAGCTTTCTTT
CASRERDTEAFF
>TRBV7-9|TRBD2|TRBJ2-2|.
TGTGCCAGCAGCTTCGGAGGACTAGCGGGAGGAGGGAACACCGGGGAGCTGTTTTTT
CASSFGGLAGGGNTGELFF
>TRBV19|.|TRBJ2-2|.
TGTGCCAGTAGTATGACTAGTAAAAGAGGGGAGCTGTTTTTT
CASSMTSKRGELFF
>TRBV7-2|TRBD1|TRBJ2-2|.
TGTGCCAGCAGCGAGGGGGCAGGGCCCACCGGGGAGCTGTTTTTT
CASSEGAGPTGELFF
>TRBV28|.|TRBJ2-7|.
TGTGCCAGCAGTTTTAAGACTCCTCCCTTCCCCTACGAGCAGTACTTC
CASSFKTPPFPYEQYF